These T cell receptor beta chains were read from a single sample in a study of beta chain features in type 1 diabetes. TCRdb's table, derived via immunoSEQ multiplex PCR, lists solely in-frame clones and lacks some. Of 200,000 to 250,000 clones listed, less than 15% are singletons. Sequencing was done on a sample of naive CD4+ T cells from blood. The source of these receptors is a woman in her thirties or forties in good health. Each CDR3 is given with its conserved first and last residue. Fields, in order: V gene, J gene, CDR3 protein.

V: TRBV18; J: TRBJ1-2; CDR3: CASSRMGQGYGYTF
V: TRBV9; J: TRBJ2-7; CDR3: CASSVADTYYEQYF
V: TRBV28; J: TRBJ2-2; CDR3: CASSLIGTGELFF
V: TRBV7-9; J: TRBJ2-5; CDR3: CASSLSGQGAAETQYF
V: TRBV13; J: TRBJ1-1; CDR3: CASSTPRDRAAEAFF
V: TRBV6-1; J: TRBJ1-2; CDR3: CASSEHVVTGSYGYTF
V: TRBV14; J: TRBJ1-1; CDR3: CASSQGTANTEAFF
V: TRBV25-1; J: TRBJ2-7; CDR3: CASSELGSYEQYF
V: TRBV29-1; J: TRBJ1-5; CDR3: CSVVLYPGGRNQPQHF
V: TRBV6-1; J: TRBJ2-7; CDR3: CASSASSGTIYEQYF
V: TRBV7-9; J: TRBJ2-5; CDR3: CASSSPQGSRGETQYF
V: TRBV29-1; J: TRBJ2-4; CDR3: CSVEVKGLAKNIQYF
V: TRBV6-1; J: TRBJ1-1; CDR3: CASSDSRVRETEAFF
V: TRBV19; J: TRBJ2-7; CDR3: CASSIGTDRREQYF
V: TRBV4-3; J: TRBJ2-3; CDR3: CASSQETGGRGGAGLATQYF
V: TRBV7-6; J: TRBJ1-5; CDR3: CASSLARTGFPQHF
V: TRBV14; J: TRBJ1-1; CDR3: CASSQVGGEYGQVNTEAFF
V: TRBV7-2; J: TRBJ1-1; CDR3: CASSRQGAGEAFF
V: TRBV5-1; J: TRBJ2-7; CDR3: CASSLGDRSEQYF
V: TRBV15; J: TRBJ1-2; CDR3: CATSRGGQGNYGYTF
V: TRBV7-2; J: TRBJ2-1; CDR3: CASSPVLAGPAFF
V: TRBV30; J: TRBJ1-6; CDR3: CAWFPLIPQGLNSPLHF
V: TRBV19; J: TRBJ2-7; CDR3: CACGGAGEQYF
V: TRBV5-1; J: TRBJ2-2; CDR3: CASSSGQVNTGELFF
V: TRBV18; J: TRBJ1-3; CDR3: CASSPPPGGQTIYF
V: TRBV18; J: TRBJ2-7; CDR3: CASSLPTVYEQYF
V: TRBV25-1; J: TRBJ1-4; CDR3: CASRDTATNEKLFF
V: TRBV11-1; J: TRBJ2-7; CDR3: CASSLAAGGAYEQYF
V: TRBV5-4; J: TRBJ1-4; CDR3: CASSLIGGNEKLFF
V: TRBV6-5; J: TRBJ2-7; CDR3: CASSYTSPGQGPEQYF
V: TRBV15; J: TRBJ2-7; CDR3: CATSREVSHGRGSDYEQYF
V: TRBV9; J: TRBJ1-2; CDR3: CASTKGDGGRPYGYTF
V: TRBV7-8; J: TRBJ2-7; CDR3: CASSRDREREQYF
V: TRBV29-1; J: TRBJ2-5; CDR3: CSVSQTEETQYF
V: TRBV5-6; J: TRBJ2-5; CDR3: CASSLVAGTSGGGKTQYF
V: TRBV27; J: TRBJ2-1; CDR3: CASSFLTSGGANEQFF
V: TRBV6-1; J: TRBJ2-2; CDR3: CASRGRTGNTGELFF
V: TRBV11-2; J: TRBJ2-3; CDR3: CASSGGQGADTQYF
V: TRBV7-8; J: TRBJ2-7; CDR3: CASSSVPGLTNYEQYF
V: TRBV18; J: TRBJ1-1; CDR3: CASSPLGTENTEAFF
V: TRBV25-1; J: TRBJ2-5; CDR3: CASARTSGLKETQYF
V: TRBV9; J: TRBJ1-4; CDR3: CASSPSGVNENLFF